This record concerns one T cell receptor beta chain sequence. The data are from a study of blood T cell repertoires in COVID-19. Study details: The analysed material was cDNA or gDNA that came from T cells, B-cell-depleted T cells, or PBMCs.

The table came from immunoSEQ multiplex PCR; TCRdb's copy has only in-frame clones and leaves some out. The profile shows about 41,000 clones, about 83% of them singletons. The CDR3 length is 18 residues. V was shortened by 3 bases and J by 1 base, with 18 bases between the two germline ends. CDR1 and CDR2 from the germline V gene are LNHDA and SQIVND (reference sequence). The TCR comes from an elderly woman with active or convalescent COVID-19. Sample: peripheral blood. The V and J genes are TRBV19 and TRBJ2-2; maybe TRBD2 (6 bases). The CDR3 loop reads CASSILGLDHLNTGELFF. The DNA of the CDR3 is TGTGCCAGTAGTATCTTGGGACTGGATCATTTGAACACCGGGGAGCTGTTTTTT.